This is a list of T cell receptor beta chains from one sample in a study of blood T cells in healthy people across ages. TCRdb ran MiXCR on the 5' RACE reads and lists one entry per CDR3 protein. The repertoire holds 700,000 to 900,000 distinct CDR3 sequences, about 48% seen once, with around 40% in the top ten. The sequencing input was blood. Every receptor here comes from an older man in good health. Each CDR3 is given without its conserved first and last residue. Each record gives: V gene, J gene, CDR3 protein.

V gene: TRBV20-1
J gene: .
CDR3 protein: SARDTDRLDEQY

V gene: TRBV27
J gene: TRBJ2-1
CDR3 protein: ASRQGAPDEQF

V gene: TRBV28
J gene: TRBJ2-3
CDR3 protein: ASSFLAGSGTDTQY

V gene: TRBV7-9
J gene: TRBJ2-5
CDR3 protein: ASSLLLTSGETQY

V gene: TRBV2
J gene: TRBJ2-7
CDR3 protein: ASRKGESEQY

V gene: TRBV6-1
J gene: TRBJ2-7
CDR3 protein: ASIETHPWVRTTESYEQY

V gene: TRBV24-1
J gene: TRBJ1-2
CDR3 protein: ATSDPTGNNYGYT

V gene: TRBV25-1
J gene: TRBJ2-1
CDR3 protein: ASSEPGREQF

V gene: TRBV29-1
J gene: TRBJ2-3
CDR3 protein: SVGDSTDTQY

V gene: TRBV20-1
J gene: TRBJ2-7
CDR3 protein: SASTGTGVQY

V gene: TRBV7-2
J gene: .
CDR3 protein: ASSPTARETQY

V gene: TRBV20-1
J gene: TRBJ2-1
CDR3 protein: SARVLSSGSYNEQF

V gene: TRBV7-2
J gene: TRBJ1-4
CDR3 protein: ASSLGGQGRATNEKLF

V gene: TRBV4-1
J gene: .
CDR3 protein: ASSRETGTRAYEQY

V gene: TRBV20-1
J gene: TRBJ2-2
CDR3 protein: SAQRRGNTGELF

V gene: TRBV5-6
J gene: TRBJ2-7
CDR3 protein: ASSYTSGRSEQY

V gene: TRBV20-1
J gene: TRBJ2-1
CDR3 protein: SARGGSFSYNEQF

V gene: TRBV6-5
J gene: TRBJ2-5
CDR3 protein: ASSYGTSLVETQY

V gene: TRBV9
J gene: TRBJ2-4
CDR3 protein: ASSVTGVAKNIQY

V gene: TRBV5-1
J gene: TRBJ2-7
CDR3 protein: ASSVESGRYEQY

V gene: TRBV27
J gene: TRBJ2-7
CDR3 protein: ASTPGAGSYEQY

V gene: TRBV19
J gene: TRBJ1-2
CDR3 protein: AAKTQGRDGYT

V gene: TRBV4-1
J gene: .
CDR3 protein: ASSQEATSPKVYEQF

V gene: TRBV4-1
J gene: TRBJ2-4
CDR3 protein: ASSQDKGAKNIQY

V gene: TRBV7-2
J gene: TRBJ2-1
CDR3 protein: ASSLNTYNEQF

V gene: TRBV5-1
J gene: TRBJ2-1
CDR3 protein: ASSLATGQPNAEQF

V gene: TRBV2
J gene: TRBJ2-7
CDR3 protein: ASSGTSGPYEQY

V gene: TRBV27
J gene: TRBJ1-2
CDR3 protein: ASSFREGTGGYT

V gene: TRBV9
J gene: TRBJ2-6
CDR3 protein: ASSVAGTGSGANVLT

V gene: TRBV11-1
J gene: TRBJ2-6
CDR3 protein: ASSFTPGQGDNVLT

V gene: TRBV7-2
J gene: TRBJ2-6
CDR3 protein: ASSLEAGAGANVLT

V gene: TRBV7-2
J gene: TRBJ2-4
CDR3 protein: ASSLMQRNIQY

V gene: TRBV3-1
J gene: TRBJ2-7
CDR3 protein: ASSQDLTSGSGEQY

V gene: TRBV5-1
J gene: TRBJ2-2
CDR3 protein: ASSFGGVSGELF

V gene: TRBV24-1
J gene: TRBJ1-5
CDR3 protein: ATSESYGNRDWNQPQH

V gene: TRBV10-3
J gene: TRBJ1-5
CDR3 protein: AISESGGSNQPQH

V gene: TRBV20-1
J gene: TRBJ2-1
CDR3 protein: SASTGTSGRAYEQF

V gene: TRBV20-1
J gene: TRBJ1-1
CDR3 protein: SARAEQGFTEAF